The T cell receptor beta chain described here comes from a study of read filtering for tumor transcriptome and immune sequencing. The CDR3 runs to 16 residues. Germline trimming cut 7 bases from V and 3 bases from J; bases unmatched to any gene: 11. Germline V lookup: CDR1 MNHEY, CDR2 SVGEGT. This clonotype was seen ten or more times. Sampling of bone marrow took place during active disease in every patient. The library was built from around 380 ng RNA with molecular barcoded adaptors for alpha/delta and beta/gamma chains. From the reads, TCRdb called clonotypes with MiXCR, one entry per CDR3 protein. The table has roughly 35,000 distinct CDR3 sequences, roughly an eighth seen once.

J is TRBJ2-7 and V is TRBV6-2 or TRBV6-3; 11 bases map to TRBD2. This clonotype was sampled from a donor aged 40 or over with multiple myeloma. The specimen was a population of CD138-negative cells sorted from bone marrow. The CDR3 coding sequence is TGTGCCAGCAAAAAGAGTCTAGCGGGAGGAGACTACGAGCAGTACTTC. Its protein is CASKKSLAGGDYEQYF.